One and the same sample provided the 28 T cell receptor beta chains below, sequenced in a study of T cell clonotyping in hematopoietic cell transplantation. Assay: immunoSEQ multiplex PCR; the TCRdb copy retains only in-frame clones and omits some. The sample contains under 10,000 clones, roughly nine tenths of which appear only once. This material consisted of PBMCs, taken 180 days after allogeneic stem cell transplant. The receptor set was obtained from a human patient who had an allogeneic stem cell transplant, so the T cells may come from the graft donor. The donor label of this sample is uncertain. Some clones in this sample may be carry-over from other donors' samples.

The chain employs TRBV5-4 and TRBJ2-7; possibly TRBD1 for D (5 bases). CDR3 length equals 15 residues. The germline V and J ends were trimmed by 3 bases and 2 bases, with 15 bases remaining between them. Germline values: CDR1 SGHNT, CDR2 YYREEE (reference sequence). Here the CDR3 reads CASSSKDKATYEQYF. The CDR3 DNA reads TGTGCCAGCAGCTCGAAGGACAAAGCTACCTACGAGCAGTACTTC.

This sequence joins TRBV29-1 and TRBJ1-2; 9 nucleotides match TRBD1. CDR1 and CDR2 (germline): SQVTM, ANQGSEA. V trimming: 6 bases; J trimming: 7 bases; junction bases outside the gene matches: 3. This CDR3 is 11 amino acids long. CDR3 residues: CSVRQGGGYTF. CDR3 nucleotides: TGCAGCGTCCGACAGGGGGGTGGCTACACCTTC.

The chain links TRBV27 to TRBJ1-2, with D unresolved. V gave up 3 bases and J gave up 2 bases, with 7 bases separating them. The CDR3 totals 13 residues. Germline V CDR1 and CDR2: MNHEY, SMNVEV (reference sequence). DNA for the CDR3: TGTGCCAGCAGTTTTTCCGGGAACTATGGCTACACCTTC. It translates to CASSFSGNYGYTF.

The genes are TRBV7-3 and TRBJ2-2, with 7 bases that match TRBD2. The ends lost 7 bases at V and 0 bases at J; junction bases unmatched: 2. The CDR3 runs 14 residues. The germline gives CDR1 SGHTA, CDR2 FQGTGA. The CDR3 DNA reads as TGTGCCAGCACGCGGGAGTCGAACACCGGGGAGCTGTTTTTT. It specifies CASTRESNTGELFF.

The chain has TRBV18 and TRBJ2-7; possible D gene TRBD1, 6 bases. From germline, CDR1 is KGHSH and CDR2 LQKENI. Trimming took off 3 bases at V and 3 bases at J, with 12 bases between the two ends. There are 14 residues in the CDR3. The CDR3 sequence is CASSPRSGDYEQYF. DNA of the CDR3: TGTGCCAGCTCACCGCGTTCAGGGGACTACGAGCAGTACTTC.

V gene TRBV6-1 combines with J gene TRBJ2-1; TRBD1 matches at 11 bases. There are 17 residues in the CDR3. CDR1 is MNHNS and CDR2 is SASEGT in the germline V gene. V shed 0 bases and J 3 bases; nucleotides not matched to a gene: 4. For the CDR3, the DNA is TGTGCCAGCAGTGAAGCGCGGGACAGGGGGTACTACAATGAGCAGTTCTTC. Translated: CASSEARDRGYYNEQFF.

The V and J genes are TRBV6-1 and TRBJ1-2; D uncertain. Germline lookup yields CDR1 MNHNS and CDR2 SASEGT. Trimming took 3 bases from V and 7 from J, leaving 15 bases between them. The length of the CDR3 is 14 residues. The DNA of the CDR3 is TGTGCCAGCAGTGAGCTCGGGTCGGTATTTGGCTACACCTTC. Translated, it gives CASSELGSVFGYTF.

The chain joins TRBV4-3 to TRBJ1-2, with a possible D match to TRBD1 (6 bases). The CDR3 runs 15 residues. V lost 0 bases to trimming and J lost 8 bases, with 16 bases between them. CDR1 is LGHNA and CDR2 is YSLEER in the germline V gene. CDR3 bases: TGCGCCAGCAGCCAAGATCGGCACAGGGTTGACGGCTACACCTTC. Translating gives CASSQDRHRVDGYTF.

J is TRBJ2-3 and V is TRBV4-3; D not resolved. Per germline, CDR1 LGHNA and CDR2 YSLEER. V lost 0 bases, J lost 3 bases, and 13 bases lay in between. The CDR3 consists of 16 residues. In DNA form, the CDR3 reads TGCGCCAGCAGCCAAGAAGGGTATGTGTGGACAGATACGCAGTATTTT. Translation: CASSQEGYVWTDTQYF.

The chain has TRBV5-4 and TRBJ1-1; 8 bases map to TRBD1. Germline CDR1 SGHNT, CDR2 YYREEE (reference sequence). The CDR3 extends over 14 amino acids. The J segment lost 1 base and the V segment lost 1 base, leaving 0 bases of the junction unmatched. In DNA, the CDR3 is TGTGCCAGCAGCTTGACAGGGGGGAACACTGAAGCTTTCTTT. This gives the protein CASSLTGGNTEAFF.

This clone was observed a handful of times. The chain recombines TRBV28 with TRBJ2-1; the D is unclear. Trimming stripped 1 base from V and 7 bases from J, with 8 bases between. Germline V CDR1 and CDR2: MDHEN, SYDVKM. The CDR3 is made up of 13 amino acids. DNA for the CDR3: TGTGCCAGCAGTTTATTCGGAAGAAATGAGCAGTTCTTC. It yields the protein CASSLFGRNEQFF.

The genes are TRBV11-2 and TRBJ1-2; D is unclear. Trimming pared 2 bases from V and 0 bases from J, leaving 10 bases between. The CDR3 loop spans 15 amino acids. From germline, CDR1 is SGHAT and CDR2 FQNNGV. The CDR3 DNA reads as TGTGCCAGCAGCTTATTAAGGACGGCTAACTATGGCTACACCTTC. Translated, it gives CASSLLRTANYGYTF.

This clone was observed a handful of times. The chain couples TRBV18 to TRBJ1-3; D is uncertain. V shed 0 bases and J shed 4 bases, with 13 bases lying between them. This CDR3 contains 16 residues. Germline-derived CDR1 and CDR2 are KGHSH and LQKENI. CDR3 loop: CASSPPHRVYGNTIYF. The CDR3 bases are TGTGCCAGCTCACCACCGCATCGGGTGTACGGAAACACCATATATTTT.

CDR3 region: CASSLGGFPFF. CDR3 nucleotide sequence: TGTGCCAGCAGCTTGGGGGGGTTCCCCTTCTTT. V is TRBV5-8 and J is TRBJ1-1; weak D call: TRBD1 (5 bases). Germline CDR1 is SGHTS and CDR2 is YDEGEE. The CDR3 runs 11 residues. V gave up 0 bases and J gave up 14 bases, with 11 bases separating them.

The CDR3 protein is CASSSSRVQETQYF. The DNA of the CDR3 is TGTGCCAGCAGCTCGTCCCGGGTCCAAGAGACCCAGTACTTC. The V call is TRBV6-6, the J call TRBJ2-5; D remains ambiguous. The CDR3 is 14 residues long. CDR1 is MNHNY and CDR2 is SVGAGI in the germline V gene (reference sequence). V was clipped by 6 bases and J by 1 base, with 12 bases between them.

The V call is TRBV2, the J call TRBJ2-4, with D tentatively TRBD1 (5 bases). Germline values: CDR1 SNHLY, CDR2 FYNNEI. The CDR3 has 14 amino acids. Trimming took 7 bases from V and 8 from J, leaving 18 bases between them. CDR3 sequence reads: CASKAGLEVDIQYF. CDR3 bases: TGTGCCAGCAAGGCAGGGTTAGAGGTGGACATTCAGTACTTC.

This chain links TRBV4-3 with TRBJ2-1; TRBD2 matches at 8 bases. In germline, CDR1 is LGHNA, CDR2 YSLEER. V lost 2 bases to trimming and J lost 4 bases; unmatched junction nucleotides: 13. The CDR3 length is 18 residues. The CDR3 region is CASSQWLAGPRVYNEQFF. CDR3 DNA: TGCGCCAGCAGCCAATGGCTAGCGGGCCCCCGCGTATACAATGAGCAGTTCTTC.

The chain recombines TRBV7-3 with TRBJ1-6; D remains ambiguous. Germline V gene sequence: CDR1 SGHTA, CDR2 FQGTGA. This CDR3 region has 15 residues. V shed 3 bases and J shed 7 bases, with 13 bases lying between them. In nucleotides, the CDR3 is TGTGCCAGCAGCTTGATGGGCAGCGGAAATTCACCCCTCCACTTT. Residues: CASSLMGSGNSPLHF.

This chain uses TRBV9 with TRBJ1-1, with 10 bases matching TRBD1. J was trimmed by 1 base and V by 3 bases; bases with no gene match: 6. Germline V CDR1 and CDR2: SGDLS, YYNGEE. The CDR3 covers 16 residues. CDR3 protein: CASSGPRDRGNTEAFF. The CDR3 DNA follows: TGTGCCAGCAGCGGCCCCCGGGACAGGGGGAACACTGAAGCTTTCTTT.

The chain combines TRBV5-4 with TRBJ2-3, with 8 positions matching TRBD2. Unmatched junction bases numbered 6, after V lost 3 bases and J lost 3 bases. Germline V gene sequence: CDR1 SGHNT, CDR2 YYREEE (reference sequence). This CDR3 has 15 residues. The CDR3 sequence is CASSSPGLVTDTQYF. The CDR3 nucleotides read TGTGCCAGCAGCTCGCCGGGACTAGTGACAGATACGCAGTATTTT.

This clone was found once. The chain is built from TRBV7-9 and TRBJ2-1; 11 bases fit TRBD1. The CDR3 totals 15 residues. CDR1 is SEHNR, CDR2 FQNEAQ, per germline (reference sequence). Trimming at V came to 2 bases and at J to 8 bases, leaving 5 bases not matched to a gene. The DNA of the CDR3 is TGTGCCAGCAGCTTACCTTGGACAGGGGGCCATGAGCAGTTCTTC. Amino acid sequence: CASSLPWTGGHEQFF.

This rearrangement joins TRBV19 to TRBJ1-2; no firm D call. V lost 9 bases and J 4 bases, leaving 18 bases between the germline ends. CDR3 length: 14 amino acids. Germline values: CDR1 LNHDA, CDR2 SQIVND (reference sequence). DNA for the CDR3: TGTGCCAGCCAGGACGTCGGGGAAACCTATGGCTACACCTTC. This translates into CASQDVGETYGYTF.

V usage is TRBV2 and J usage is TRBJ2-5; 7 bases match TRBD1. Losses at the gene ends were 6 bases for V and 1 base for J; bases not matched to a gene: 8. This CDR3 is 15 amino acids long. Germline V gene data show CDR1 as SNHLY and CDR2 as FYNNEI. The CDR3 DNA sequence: TGTGCCAGCAGGCCGGGACAGTCTCTCCAAGAGACCCAGTACTTC. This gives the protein CASRPGQSLQETQYF.

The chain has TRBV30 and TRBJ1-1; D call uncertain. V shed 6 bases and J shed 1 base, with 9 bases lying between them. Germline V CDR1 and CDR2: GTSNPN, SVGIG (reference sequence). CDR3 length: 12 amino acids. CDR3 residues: CACGPRNTEAFF. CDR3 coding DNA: TGTGCCTGCGGACCGAGGAACACTGAAGCTTTCTTT.

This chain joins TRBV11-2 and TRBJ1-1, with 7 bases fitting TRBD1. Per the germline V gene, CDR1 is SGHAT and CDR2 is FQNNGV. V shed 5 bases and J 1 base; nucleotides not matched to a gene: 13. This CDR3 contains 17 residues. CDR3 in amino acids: CASSPGRSGGPNTEAFF. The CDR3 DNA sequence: TGTGCCAGCAGCCCGGGGAGATCAGGGGGACCGAACACTGAAGCTTTCTTT.

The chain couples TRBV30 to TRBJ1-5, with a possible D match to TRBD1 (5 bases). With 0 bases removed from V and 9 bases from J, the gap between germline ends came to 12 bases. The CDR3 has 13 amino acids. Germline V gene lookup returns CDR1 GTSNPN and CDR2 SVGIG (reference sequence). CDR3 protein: CAWSVLGDGPQHF. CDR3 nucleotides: TGTGCCTGGAGTGTACTAGGGGATGGGCCCCAGCATTTT. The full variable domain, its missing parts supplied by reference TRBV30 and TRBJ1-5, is SQTIHQWPATLVQPVGSPLSLECTVEGTSNPNLYWYRQAAGRGLQLLFYSVGIGQISSEVPQNLSASRPQDRQFILSSKKLLLSDSGFYLCAWSVLGDGPQHFGDGTRLSIL.

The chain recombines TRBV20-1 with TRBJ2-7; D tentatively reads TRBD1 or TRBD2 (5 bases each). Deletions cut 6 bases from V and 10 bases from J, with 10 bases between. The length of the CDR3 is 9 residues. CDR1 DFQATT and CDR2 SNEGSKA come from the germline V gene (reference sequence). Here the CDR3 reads CSAGTVQYF. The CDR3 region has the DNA TGCAGTGCCGGGACCGTTCAGTACTTC.

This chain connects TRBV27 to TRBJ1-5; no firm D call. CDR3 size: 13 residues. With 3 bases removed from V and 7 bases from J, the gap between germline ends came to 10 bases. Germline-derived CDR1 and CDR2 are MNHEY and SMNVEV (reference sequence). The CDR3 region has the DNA TGTGCCAGCAGTTTGGAGAGTGGACAGCCCCAGCATTTT. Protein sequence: CASSLESGQPQHF.